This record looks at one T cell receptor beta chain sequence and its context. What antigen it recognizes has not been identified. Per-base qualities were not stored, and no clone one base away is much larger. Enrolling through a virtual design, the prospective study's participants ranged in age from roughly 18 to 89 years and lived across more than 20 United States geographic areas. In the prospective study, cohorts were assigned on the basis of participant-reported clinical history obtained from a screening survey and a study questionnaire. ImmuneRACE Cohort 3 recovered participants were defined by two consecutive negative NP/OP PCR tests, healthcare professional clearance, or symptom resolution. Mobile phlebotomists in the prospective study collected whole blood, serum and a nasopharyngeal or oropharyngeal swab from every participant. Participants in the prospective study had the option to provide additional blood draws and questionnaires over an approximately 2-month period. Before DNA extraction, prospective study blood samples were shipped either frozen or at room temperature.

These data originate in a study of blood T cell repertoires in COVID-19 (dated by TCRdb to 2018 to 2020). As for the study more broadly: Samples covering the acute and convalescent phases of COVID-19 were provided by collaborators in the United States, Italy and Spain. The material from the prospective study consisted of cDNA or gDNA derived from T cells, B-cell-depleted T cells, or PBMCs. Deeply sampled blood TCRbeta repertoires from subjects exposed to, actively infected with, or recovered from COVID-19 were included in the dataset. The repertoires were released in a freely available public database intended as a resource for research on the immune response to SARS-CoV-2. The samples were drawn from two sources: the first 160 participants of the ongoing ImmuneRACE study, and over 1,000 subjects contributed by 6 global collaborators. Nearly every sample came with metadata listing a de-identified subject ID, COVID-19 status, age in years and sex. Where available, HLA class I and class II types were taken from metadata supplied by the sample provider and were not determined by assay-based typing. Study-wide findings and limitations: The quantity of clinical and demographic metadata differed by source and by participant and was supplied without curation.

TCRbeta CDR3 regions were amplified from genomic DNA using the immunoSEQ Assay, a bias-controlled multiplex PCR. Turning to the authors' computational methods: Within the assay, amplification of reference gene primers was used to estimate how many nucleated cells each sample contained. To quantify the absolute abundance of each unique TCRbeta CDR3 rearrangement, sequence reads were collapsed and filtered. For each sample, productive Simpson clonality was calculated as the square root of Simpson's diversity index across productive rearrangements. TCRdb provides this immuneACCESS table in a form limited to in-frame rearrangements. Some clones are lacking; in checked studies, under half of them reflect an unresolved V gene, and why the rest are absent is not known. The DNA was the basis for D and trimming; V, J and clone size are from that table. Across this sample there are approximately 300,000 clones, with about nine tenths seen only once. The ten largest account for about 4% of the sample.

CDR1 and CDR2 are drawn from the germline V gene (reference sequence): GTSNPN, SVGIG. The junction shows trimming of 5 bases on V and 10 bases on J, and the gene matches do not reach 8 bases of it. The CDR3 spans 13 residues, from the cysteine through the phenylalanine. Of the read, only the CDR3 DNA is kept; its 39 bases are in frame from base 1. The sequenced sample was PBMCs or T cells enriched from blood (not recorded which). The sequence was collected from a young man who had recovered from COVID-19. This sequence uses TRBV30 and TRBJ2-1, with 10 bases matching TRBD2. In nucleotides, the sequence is TGTGCCTGGGGACGTACTAGCGGGACCGAGCAGTTCTTC. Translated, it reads CAWGRTSGTEQFF.